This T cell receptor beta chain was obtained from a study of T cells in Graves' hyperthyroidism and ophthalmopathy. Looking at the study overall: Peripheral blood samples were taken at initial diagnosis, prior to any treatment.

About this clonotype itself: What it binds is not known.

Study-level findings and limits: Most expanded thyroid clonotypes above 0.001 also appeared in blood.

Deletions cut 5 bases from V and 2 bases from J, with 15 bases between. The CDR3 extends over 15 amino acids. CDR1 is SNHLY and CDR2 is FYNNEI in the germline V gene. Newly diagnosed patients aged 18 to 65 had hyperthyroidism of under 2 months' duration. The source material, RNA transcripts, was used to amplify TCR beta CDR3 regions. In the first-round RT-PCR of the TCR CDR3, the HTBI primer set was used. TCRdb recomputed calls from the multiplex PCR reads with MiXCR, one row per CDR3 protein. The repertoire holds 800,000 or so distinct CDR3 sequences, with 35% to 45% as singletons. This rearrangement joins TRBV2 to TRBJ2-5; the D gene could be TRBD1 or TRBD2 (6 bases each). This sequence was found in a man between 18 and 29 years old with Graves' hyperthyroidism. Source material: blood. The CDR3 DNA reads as TGTGCCAGCAGTTGGGGGGCTGGGGTTCAAGAGACCCAGTACTTC. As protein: CASSWGAGVQETQYF.